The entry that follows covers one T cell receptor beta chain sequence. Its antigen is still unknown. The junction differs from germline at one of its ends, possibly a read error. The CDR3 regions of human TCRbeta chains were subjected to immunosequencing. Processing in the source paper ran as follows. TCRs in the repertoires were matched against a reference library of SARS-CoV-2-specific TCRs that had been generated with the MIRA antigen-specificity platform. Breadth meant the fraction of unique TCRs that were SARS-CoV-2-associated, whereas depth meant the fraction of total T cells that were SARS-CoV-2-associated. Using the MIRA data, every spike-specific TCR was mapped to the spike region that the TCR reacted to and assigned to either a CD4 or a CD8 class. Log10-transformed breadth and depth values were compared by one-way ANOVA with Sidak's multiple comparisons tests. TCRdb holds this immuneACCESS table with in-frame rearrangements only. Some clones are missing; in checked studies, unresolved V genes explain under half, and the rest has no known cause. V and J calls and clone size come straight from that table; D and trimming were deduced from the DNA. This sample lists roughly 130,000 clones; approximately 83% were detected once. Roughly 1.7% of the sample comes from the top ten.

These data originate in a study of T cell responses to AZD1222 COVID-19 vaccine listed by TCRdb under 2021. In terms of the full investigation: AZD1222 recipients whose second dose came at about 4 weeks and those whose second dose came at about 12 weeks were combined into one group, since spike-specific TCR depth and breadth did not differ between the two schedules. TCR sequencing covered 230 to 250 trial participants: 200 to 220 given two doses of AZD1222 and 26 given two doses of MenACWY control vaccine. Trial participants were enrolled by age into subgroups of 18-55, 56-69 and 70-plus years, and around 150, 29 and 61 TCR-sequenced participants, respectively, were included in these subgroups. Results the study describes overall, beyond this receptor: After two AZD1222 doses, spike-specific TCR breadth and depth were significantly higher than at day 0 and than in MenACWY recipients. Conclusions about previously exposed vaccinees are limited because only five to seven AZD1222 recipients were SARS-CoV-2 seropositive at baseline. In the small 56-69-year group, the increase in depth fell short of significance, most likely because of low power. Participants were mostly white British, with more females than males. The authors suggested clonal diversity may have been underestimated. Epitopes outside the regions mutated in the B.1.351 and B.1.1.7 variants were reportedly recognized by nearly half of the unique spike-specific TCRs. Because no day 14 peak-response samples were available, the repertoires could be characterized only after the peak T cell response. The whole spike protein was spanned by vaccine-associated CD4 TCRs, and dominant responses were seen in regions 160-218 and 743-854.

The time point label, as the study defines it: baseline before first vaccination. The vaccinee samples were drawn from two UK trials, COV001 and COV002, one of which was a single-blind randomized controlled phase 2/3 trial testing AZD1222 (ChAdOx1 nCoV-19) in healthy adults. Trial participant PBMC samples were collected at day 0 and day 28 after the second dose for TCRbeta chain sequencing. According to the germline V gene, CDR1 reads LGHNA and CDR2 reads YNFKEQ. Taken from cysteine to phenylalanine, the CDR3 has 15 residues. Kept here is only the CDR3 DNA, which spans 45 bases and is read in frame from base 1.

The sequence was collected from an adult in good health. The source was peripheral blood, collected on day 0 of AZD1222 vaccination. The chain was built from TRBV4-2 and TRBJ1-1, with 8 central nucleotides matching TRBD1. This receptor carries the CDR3 CASRQDRGSVTEAFF. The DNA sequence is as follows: TGTGCCAGCAGGCAAGACAGGGGCTCAGTCACTGAAGCTTTCTTT.